The next 32 T cell receptor beta chains were all read from a single sample in a study of T cells in Graves' hyperthyroidism and ophthalmopathy. There were TCR beta CDR3 regions amplified from RNA transcripts. First-round RT-PCR targeting the TCR CDR3 was performed with the HTBI primer set. TCRdb re-derived calls from the multiplex PCR reads in MiXCR, one entry per CDR3 protein. This sample carries 500,000 to 600,000 distinct CDR3 sequences, about 46% of them seen once, and the ten largest clones take roughly 45%. Sequencing input: peripheral blood or thyroid tissue (not recorded which). The receptors here all came from an adult woman with Graves' disease, either hyperthyroidism or ophthalmopathy (not recorded which).

This clonotype was seen a handful of times. The chain employs TRBV7-9 and TRBJ1-6, with D perhaps matching TRBD1 (6 bases). V lost 2 bases, J lost 7 bases, and 12 bases lay in between. Germline V gene sequence: CDR1 SEHNR, CDR2 FQNEAQ (reference sequence). This CDR3 contains 15 residues. The CDR3 protein is CASSLRQVLNSPLHF. The CDR3 nucleotides read TGTGCCAGCAGCTTAAGACAGGTTCTAAATTCACCCCTCCACTTT. The full variable domain, rest sourced from reference TRBV7-9 and TRBJ1-6, is DTGVSQNPRHKITKRGQNVTFRCDPISEHNRLYWYRQTLGQGPEFLTYFQNEAQLEKSRLLSDRFSAERPKGSFSTLEIQRTEQGDSAMYLCASSLRQVLNSPLHFGNGTRLTVT.

This chain connects TRBV7-2 to TRBJ2-7; D might be TRBD1 (6 bases). The CDR3 covers 16 residues. CDR1 and CDR2 (germline): SGHTA, FQGNSA. The V end lost 3 bases, the J end lost 1 base, and 16 bases lay between the germline ends. This CDR3 reads CASSFNARTVSYEQYF. The CDR3 bases are TGTGCCAGCAGCTTTAATGCAAGGACAGTATCCTACGAGCAGTACTTC.

The chain recombines TRBV24-1 with TRBJ2-2; no firm D call. Germline V CDR1 and CDR2: KGHDR, SFDVKD. CDR3 length: 13 residues. V was trimmed by 9 bases and J by 5 bases, leaving 12 bases between them. CDR3 DNA: TGTGCCACCCCGCCACAGAAGACCGGGGAGCTGTTTTTT. Translated, it gives CATPPQKTGELFF.

In this sample, this clonotype turned up many times. The chain has TRBV4-1 and TRBJ1-4; D uncertain. V was shortened by 0 bases and J by 5 bases, with 10 bases between the two germline ends. Germline-derived CDR1 and CDR2 are MGHRA and YSYEKL. CDR3 length: 15 residues. As DNA, the CDR3 is TGCGCCAGCAGCCAAGATGGGAACACGAATGAAAAACTGTTTTTT. It codes for CASSQDGNTNEKLFF.

The genes are TRBV9 and TRBJ2-7; TRBD2 matches at 11 bases. The germline V gene encodes CDR1 SGDLS and CDR2 YYNGEE. Trimming took 2 bases from V and 7 from J; bases not matched to a gene: 5. The CDR3 loop spans 14 amino acids. The CDR3 DNA follows: TGTGCCAGCAGCGTGACTAGCGGGGAGAGTGAGCAGTACTTC. This encodes CASSVTSGESEQYF.

This clonotype was observed a few times. The genes are TRBV10-3 and TRBJ2-2; D is ambiguous. CDR1 and CDR2 from the germline V gene are ENHRY and SYGVKD. This CDR3 has 16 residues. Deletions cut 4 bases from V and 0 bases from J, with 12 bases between. CDR3 protein: CAISVGTTPNTGELFF. DNA for the CDR3: TGTGCCATCAGTGTGGGAACCACTCCGAACACCGGGGAGCTGTTTTTT.

This clonotype was seen only once. This chain joins TRBV19 and TRBJ2-6; TRBD2 matches 7 bases. The germline gives CDR1 LNHDA, CDR2 SQIVND (reference sequence). Trimming cost V 11 bases and J 1 base; bases outside gene matches: 5. This CDR3 has 14 residues. The CDR3 DNA sequence: TGTGCCTGCCGAGCGGGGTCTGGGGCCAACGTCCTGACTTTC. Translated, it gives CACRAGSGANVLTF. The full variable domain, its missing parts supplied by reference TRBV19 and TRBJ2-6, is DGGITQSPKYLFRKEGQNVTLSCEQNLNHDAMYWYRQDPGQGLRLIYYSQIVNDFQKGDIAEGYSVSREKKESFPLTVTSAQKNPTAFYLCACRAGSGANVLTFGAGSRLTVL.

The table lists this clonotype with many counts. V usage is TRBV4-2 and J usage is TRBJ2-7; 7 nucleotides agree with TRBD1. Per germline, CDR1 LGHNA and CDR2 YNFKEQ. This CDR3 spans 13 amino acids. J lost 7 bases, V lost 3 bases, and 6 bases had no gene match. The CDR3 DNA follows: TGTGCCAGCAGCCAGCAGGGGGTTGGAGAGCAGTACTTC. Encoded protein: CASSQQGVGEQYF.

This clonotype was seen a handful of times. V usage is TRBV6-4 and J usage is TRBJ1-5, with unresolved D. This CDR3 is built from 16 residues. Trimming took 3 bases from V and 0 from J, leaving 12 bases between them. CDR1 is MRHNA and CDR2 is SNTAGT in the germline V gene. The CDR3 spells CASSERERTSNQPQHF. In DNA, the CDR3 is TGTGCCAGCAGTGAACGAGAAAGGACTAGCAATCAGCCCCAGCATTTT.

This clonotype has at least ten counts. The CDR3 loop reads CASRAALGQSYEQYF. CDR3 DNA sequence: TGTGCCAGCAGGGCTGCGCTGGGACAGTCCTACGAGCAGTACTTC. The chain is built from TRBV11-2 and TRBJ2-7, with 7 bases identical to TRBD1. V was pared by 6 bases and J by 1 base, with 9 bases of the junction left unmatched. The CDR3 is made up of 15 amino acids. Germline V gene sequence: CDR1 SGHAT, CDR2 FQNNGV.

This clonotype was seen repeatedly, ten times or more. The chain combines TRBV14 with TRBJ1-2, with D possibly TRBD1 on 6 matching bases. Trimming stripped 1 base from V and 8 bases from J, with 17 bases between. The CDR3 runs to 15 residues. Looked up from germline, CDR1 is SGHDN and CDR2 is FVKESK. For the CDR3, the DNA is TGTGCCAGCAGCCAAGTCAGGGGACCTCGCGGGGGCTACACCTTC. It is translated as CASSQVRGPRGGYTF.

This sequence joins TRBV7-2 and TRBJ2-7, with D perhaps TRBD1 (5 bases). Trimming removed 6 bases from V and 0 bases from J, with 15 bases in between. Germline V gene data show CDR1 as SGHTA and CDR2 as FQGNSA. The CDR3 is 15 amino acids. The CDR3, as DNA: TGTGCCAGCAGAGCAGGGTGGGCCTCCTCCTACGAGCAGTACTTC. Protein: CASRAGWASSYEQYF.

Comment on this clonotype: One end of the junction does not line up with germline, which may come from a read error. The chain uses TRBV7-7 and TRBJ1-1, with D unclear. This CDR3 has 14 residues. In germline, CDR1 is SSHAT, CDR2 FNYEAQ (reference sequence). The CDR3 nucleotides read TGTGCTAGCAGCTCCGCGGCTCGAGGCACTGGAGCTTTCTTT. Translation gives CASSSAARGTGAFF.

This clonotype was detected ten times or more. The chain joins TRBV14 to TRBJ2-7; tentative D call: TRBD1 (7 bases). Germline values: CDR1 SGHDN, CDR2 FVKESK. V lost 5 bases and J lost 4, with 15 bases in between. CDR3 length: 14 residues. CDR3 sequence: CASSFARGAYEQYF. CDR3 bases: TGTGCCAGCAGCTTCGCCAGGGGGGCGTACGAGCAGTACTTC.

The J gene is TRBJ2-7, the V gene TRBV19; D may match TRBD1 or TRBD2 (5 bases each). The CDR3 sequence is 14 residues long. With 7 bases removed from V and 3 bases from J, the gap between germline ends came to 16 bases. Germline CDR1 and CDR2: LNHDA and SQIVND (reference sequence). The CDR3 DNA sequence: TGTGCCAGTACCCCTGCCGGGGACCTCTACGAGCAGTACTTC. Amino acid sequence: CASTPAGDLYEQYF.

In its sample, this clonotype was seen once. Its ends do not fully match the called genes, so a read error is possible. CDR3 DNA sequence: TGTGCCACCAGCAGAGGATCGGGACAGGGGGGAGGCCCTGAAGCCTTCTTT. Translated, it gives CATSRGSGQGGGPEAFF. This chain links TRBV15 with TRBJ1-1, with TRBD1 matching 11 bases. CDR1 and CDR2 (germline): LNHNV, YYDKDF (reference sequence). The CDR3 is 17 amino acids.

This clonotype was seen many times. The V call is TRBV2, the J call TRBJ1-6; D unresolved. This CDR3 contains 12 residues. CDR1 and CDR2 (germline): SNHLY, FYNNEI. The V gene lost 7 bases and the J gene lost 5 bases, with 6 bases spanning the gap. CDR3 residues: CASTANNSPLHF. In DNA form, the CDR3 reads TGTGCCAGCACTGCAAATAATTCACCCCTCCACTTT.

Comment on this clonotype: This may be a read error: a much more frequent sequence differs by one nucleotide. The rearrangement uses TRBV12-3 or TRBV12-4 and TRBJ1-2, with TRBD1 as a possible D gene (6 bases). The CDR3 extends over 15 amino acids. Trimming shortened V by 3 bases and J by 2 bases, and 13 bases separated the two germline ends. DNA of the CDR3: TGTGCCAGCAGTTTCGGGGGGCTAGGGAACTATGGCTACACCTTC. Its protein is CASSFGGLGNYGYTF.

This clonotype has at least ten counts. The rearrangement joins TRBV10-2 to TRBJ2-7, with a possible D match to TRBD2 (5 bases). The CDR3 is 17 residues long. CDR1 is WSHSY, CDR2 SAAADI, per germline. Trimming pared 3 bases from V and 4 bases from J, leaving 22 bases between. Here the CDR3 DNA reads TGCGCCAGCAGTGACCCCCTTTCGGCGGGTCCCCAGTACGAGCAGTACTTC. Translation: CASSDPLSAGPQYEQYF.

This clonotype has at least ten counts. The chain is built from TRBV2 and TRBJ2-5; D unclear. The CDR3 has 13 amino acids. The V gene's germline CDR1 is SNHLY and CDR2 FYNNEI. Trimming removed 4 bases at V and 1 base at J, with 7 bases between. CDR3 residues: CASSGQPQETQYF. DNA for the CDR3: TGTGCCAGCAGTGGGCAGCCCCAAGAGACCCAGTACTTC.

This clonotype was seen only a few times. The chain couples TRBV20-1 to TRBJ2-7, with D perhaps TRBD2 (5 bases). The CDR3 length is 13 residues. Trimming shortened V by 3 bases and J by 6 bases, and 15 bases separated the two germline ends. Germline CDR1 reads DFQATT; CDR2 reads SNEGSKA (reference sequence). The DNA of the CDR3 is TGCAGTGCTAGTTTTATTGGGAGTGGCGAGCAGTACTTC. Protein: CSASFIGSGEQYF.

This rearrangement joins TRBV7-2 to TRBJ2-5; D gene ambiguous. CDR3 size: 14 residues. Trimming cost V 5 bases and J 9 bases, with 19 bases left between them. The germline gives CDR1 SGHTA, CDR2 FQGNSA. The CDR3 protein is CASSLWTEDQPQYF. DNA for the CDR3: TGTGCCAGCAGCCTATGGACGGAAGATCAGCCCCAGTACTTC. Variable domain in full (rest from reference TRBV7-2 and TRBJ2-5): GAGVSQSPSNKVTEKGKDVELRCDPISGHTALYWYRQSLGQGLEFLIYFQGNSAPDKSGLPSDRFSAERTGGSVSTLTIQRTQQEDSAVYLCASSLWTEDQPQYFGPGTRLLVL.

The chain links TRBV10-3 to TRBJ2-2, with 7 bases aligning to TRBD1. The CDR3 consists of 13 residues. After removal of 8 bases from V and 2 bases from J, the junction contained 2 bases not matched to a gene. The germline V gene has CDR1 ENHRY and CDR2 SYGVKD. CDR3 protein: CAIGTANTGELFF. In nucleotides, the CDR3 is TGTGCCATCGGGACAGCAAACACCGGGGAGCTGTTTTTT.

This rearrangement joins TRBV10-3 to TRBJ1-5; D unclear. The CDR3 is 13 amino acids. The V gene's germline CDR1 is ENHRY and CDR2 SYGVKD. V was shortened by 9 bases and J by 3 bases, with 12 bases between the two germline ends. DNA for the CDR3: TGTGCCATAGCCGGGGAGATCAATCAGCCCCAGCATTTT. It codes for CAIAGEINQPQHF.

There are many counts of this clonotype. V is TRBV7-2 and J is TRBJ2-7, with 9 nucleotides matching TRBD2. The V gene end was trimmed by 6 bases and the J gene end by 5 bases; junction bases not matched to a gene: 8. This CDR3 region has 14 residues. From germline, CDR1 is SGHTA and CDR2 FQGNSA. The CDR3 protein is CASRPSGGTNEQYF. CDR3 bases: TGTGCCAGCAGACCGAGCGGGGGGACCAACGAGCAGTACTTC. Supplemented by reference TRBV7-2 and TRBJ2-7, the full variable domain reads GAGVSQSPSNKVTEKGKDVELRCDPISGHTALYWYRQSLGQGLEFLIYFQGNSAPDKSGLPSDRFSAERTGGSVSTLTIQRTQQEDSAVYLCASRPSGGTNEQYFGPGTRLTVT.

As concerns this clonotype: Since a much larger clone is just one base distant, this may be a read error. As the CDR3 is not closed by the conserved phenylalanine or tryptophan, this likely results from a read error. V and J are TRBV6-1 and TRBJ1-1, with 9 bases matching TRBD1. V gave up 7 bases and J gave up 5 bases; unmatched junction bases: 8. Germline V gene lookup returns CDR1 MNHNS and CDR2 SASEGT. The CDR3 runs 14 residues. The chain's CDR3 is CASNPQGARTEAFL. The CDR3 DNA reads TGTGCCAGCAATCCACAGGGGGCGAGGACTGAAGCTTTCCTT.

The V and J genes are TRBV7-2 and TRBJ1-5; TRBD1 might be the D (5 bases). The CDR3 loop spans 17 amino acids. V was trimmed by 5 bases and J by 3 bases, leaving 20 bases between them. CDR1 and CDR2 from the germline V gene are SGHTA and FQGNSA. The CDR3, as DNA: TGTGCCAGCAGCCTACGCGGGACCCCCTTTTCCAATCAGCCCCAGCATTTT. Amino acids: CASSLRGTPFSNQPQHF.

The chain uses TRBV11-2 and TRBJ1-1; possible D gene TRBD1, 6 bases. The germline CDR1 and CDR2 sequences are SGHAT and FQNNGV. The ends were cut back, 2 bases at V and 10 bases at J, with 17 bases in the middle. CDR3 length equals 14 residues. The CDR3 sequence is CASSLLGWDTRAFF. The CDR3 DNA reads TGTGCCAGCAGCTTACTTGGATGGGACACAAGAGCTTTCTTT.

This clonotype was counted ten times or more. This chain uses TRBV2 with TRBJ1-2, with D unclear. CDR1 and CDR2 from the germline V gene are SNHLY and FYNNEI. This CDR3 is built from 14 residues. Trimming left V 5 bases short and J 0 bases short, with 10 bases between. CDR3 residues: CASSTDLANYGYTF. For the CDR3, the DNA is TGTGCCAGCAGTACGGACCTGGCTAACTATGGCTACACCTTC.

The V gene is TRBV29-1, the J gene TRBJ2-3; no reliable D call. Trimming removed 3 bases from V and 4 bases from J, with 5 bases in between. Germline CDR1 reads SQVTM; CDR2 reads ANQGSEA. This CDR3 comprises 11 residues. The CDR3 sequence is CSVDLADTQYF. The CDR3 region has the DNA TGCAGCGTTGATTTAGCAGATACGCAGTATTTT.

The rearrangement links TRBV7-9 to TRBJ2-7; TRBD1 matches 11 bases. Germline assignment: CDR1 SEHNR and CDR2 FQNEAQ (reference sequence). The CDR3 runs to 15 residues. With V trimmed by 5 bases and J by 6 bases, 9 bases remained unmatched. CDR3 amino acids: CASSASGTGGSEQYF. The CDR3 coding sequence is TGTGCCAGCAGCGCTTCCGGGACAGGGGGTTCCGAGCAGTACTTC.

This clonotype came up many times. This rearrangement joins TRBV29-1 to TRBJ1-1; TRBD1 matches 9 bases. The CDR3 loop spans 13 amino acids. The V segment lost 7 bases and the J segment 5 bases; nucleotides outside the gene matches: 8. The germline V gene encodes CDR1 SQVTM and CDR2 ANQGSEA. The CDR3 nucleotides read TGCAGCGCCTCCGGGACAGGGAAGACTGAAGCTTTCTTT. It specifies CSASGTGKTEAFF.